The 25 T cell receptor beta chains below come from one sample, sequenced in a study of human T cells and chemical hapten exposure. TCRdb re-called the RACE reads with MiXCR, one entry per CDR3 protein. This repertoire shows about 82,000 distinct CDR3 sequences, over 8.5% found once; its top ten account for around 1.4%. Time point indicated: healthy volunteer bleed at 6 weeks. Unseparated into fractions, whole blood served as the source from which total RNA was extracted. Sequencing was carried out using whole blood. These receptors came from a male donor in good health. Some clones in this sample may be carry-over from other donors' samples.

This clonotype was counted between two and nine times. The rearrangement links TRBV7-6 to TRBJ2-5; no clear D. Germline loops: CDR1 SGHVS, CDR2 FNYEAQ. V dropped 4 bases and J dropped 1 base, with 10 bases sitting between them. This CDR3 spans 14 amino acids. The CDR3 protein is CASSYPEVQETQYF. The CDR3 nucleotides read TGTGCCAGCAGCTACCCCGAGGTCCAAGAGACCCAGTACTTC.

Ten or more counts support this clonotype. J is TRBJ1-4 and V is TRBV5-5; possibly TRBD1 for D (5 bases). This CDR3 is built from 14 residues. CDR1 is SGHKS, CDR2 YYEKEE, per germline (reference sequence). Trimming shortened V by 1 base and J by 8 bases, and 12 bases separated the two germline ends. In DNA form, the CDR3 reads TGTGCCAGCAGCTTGCTACAGGAAAAAGAAAAACTGTTTTTT. Amino acids: CASSLLQEKEKLFF.

This clonotype was counted only a few times. This rearrangement joins TRBV5-1 to TRBJ2-7; D call uncertain. V shed 0 bases and J shed 3 bases, with 4 bases lying between them. This CDR3 is 12 amino acids long. Germline V gene sequence: CDR1 SGHRS, CDR2 YFSETQ. For the CDR3, the DNA is TGCGCCAGCAGCTTGGGGAACTACGAGCAGTACTTC. Residues: CASSLGNYEQYF.

There are a few counts of this clonotype. V and J are TRBV27 and TRBJ2-2, with 7 bases identical to TRBD1. The germline CDR1 and CDR2 sequences are MNHEY and SMNVEV (reference sequence). The CDR3 loop spans 16 amino acids. J gave up 1 base and V 2 bases, and 4 bases lay outside the gene matches. CDR3: CASSLGRQGNTGELFF. CDR3 in DNA: TGTGCCAGCAGTTTAGGTCGACAGGGGAACACCGGGGAGCTGTTTTTT.

The chain links TRBV29-1 to TRBJ2-7; D is undetermined. CDR3 length: 12 residues. V was cut by 1 base and J by 6 bases, with 10 bases left in between. Per germline, CDR1 SQVTM and CDR2 ANQGSEA. For the CDR3, the DNA is TGCAGCGTTGAAGTTTTTGGTGGCGAGCAGTACTTC. Residues: CSVEVFGGEQYF.

This clonotype was seen a handful of times. CDR3 loop: CASGLVGRDTEAFF. The DNA for the CDR3 is TGTGCTAGTGGTTTGGTGGGGCGGGACACTGAAGCTTTCTTT. This chain joins TRBV12-5 and TRBJ1-1; D is possibly TRBD1 (5 bases). Germline V CDR1 and CDR2: LGHNT, FRNRAP. V was cut by 0 bases and J by 3 bases, with 8 bases left in between. There are 14 residues in the CDR3. Full variable domain (outside the CDR3, taken from reference TRBV12-5 and TRBJ1-1): DARVTQTPRHKVTEMGQEVTMRCQPILGHNTVFWYRQTMMQGLELLAYFRNRAPLDDSGMPKDRFSAEMPDATLATLKIQPSEPRDSAVYFCASGLVGRDTEAFFGQGTRLTVV.

The CDR3 DNA reads TGTGCCAGCAGAAGACTAGCGACCTCCTACGAGCAGTACTTC. Residues: CASRRLATSYEQYF. The chain has TRBV28 and TRBJ2-7; 8 bases agree with TRBD2. The CDR3 has 14 residues. The germline gives CDR1 MDHEN, CDR2 SYDVKM. V was pared by 6 bases and J by 0 bases, with 4 bases of the junction left unmatched.

The chain recombines TRBV4-1 with TRBJ2-3; D possibly corresponds to TRBD1 (6 bases). This CDR3 comprises 18 residues. Between the trimmed V and J ends, which lost 0 bases and 2 bases, there was a span of 18 bases. The germline V gene has CDR1 MGHRA and CDR2 YSYEKL. The CDR3 protein is CASSQDHGDRRFTDTQYF. The CDR3 bases are TGCGCCAGCAGCCAAGATCATGGAGACAGGCGGTTCACAGATACGCAGTATTTT.

This clonotype showed up just a few times. This sequence joins TRBV20-1 and TRBJ2-7; D tentatively reads TRBD1 or TRBD2 (5 bases each). The V end lost 3 bases, the J end lost 2 bases, and 14 bases lay between the germline ends. The CDR3 consists of 14 residues. The germline CDR1 and CDR2 sequences are DFQATT and SNEGSKA (reference sequence). The CDR3 nucleotides read TGCAGTGCTAGTGATCCGGGACGGACCTACGAGCAGTACTTC. Its translation is CSASDPGRTYEQYF.

This clonotype was recorded many times. The chain combines TRBV19 with TRBJ1-5, with 8 bases aligning to TRBD1. CDR1 is LNHDA and CDR2 is SQIVND in the germline V gene (reference sequence). The CDR3 is 15 residues long. The junction had 7 bases not matched to a gene; V was cut back by 5 bases and J by 4 bases. The CDR3 here is CASSQGAPGNQPQHF. The CDR3 DNA is TGTGCCAGTAGTCAGGGGGCGCCGGGAAATCAGCCCCAGCATTTT.

CDR3 amino acids: CASRVQGQGKFNEQFF. CDR3 sequence (DNA): TGTGCCAGCAGGGTCCAGGGACAGGGGAAATTCAATGAGCAGTTCTTC. The J gene is TRBJ2-1, the V gene TRBV7-9, with 10 bases matching TRBD1. Per the germline V gene, CDR1 is SEHNR and CDR2 is FQNEAQ (reference sequence). With V trimmed by 6 bases and J by 6 bases, 11 bases remained unmatched. CDR3 length: 16 amino acids.

A few counts support this clonotype. This chain links TRBV18 with TRBJ2-3; D unclear. Germline values: CDR1 KGHSH, CDR2 LQKENI. Trimming removed 0 bases at V and 2 bases at J, with 6 bases between. The CDR3 runs to 14 residues. CDR3 region: CASSPPIPTDTQYF. The DNA for the CDR3 is TGTGCCAGCTCACCACCGATACCCACAGATACGCAGTATTTT.

The sample holds many counts of this clonotype. The J gene is TRBJ2-7, the V gene TRBV10-3; the D call may be TRBD1 or TRBD2 (6 bases each). The CDR3 has 15 residues. Deletions cut 4 bases from V and 3 bases from J, with 16 bases between. The germline CDR1 and CDR2 sequences are ENHRY and SYGVKD. This CDR3 reads CAISGAGTPIYEQYF. CDR3 DNA sequence: TGTGCCATCAGTGGGGCGGGGACACCGATCTACGAGCAGTACTTC.

A few counts support this clonotype. This chain uses TRBV20-1 with TRBJ2-1; TRBD2 aligns across 8 bases. CDR3 length: 15 residues. Germline-derived CDR1 and CDR2 are DFQATT and SNEGSKA (reference sequence). With V trimmed by 0 bases and J by 9 bases, 10 bases remained unmatched. The CDR3 here is CSARDLSGSDVEQFF. The DNA for the CDR3 is TGCAGTGCTAGAGATCTCAGCGGGAGCGACGTTGAGCAGTTCTTC.

This clonotype was observed many times. The gene calls are TRBV20-1 and TRBJ2-7; D is ambiguous. CDR1 DFQATT and CDR2 SNEGSKA come from the germline V gene (reference sequence). V gave up 3 bases and J gave up 6 bases, with 21 bases separating them. The CDR3 runs to 15 residues. The CDR3 bases are TGCAGTGCTAGGACCTCCCCGGTGGCAGTAGTCGAGCAGTACTTC. This codes for CSARTSPVAVVEQYF.

This clonotype was detected many times. The rearrangement links TRBV25-1 to TRBJ1-4; the D is unclear. CDR1 is MGHDK, CDR2 SYGVNS, per germline. Trimming shortened V by 3 bases and J by 4 bases, and 18 bases separated the two germline ends. This CDR3 has 17 residues. In DNA form, the CDR3 reads TGTGCCAGCAGTGACAACCCCATAGACGGACTTAATGAAAAACTGTTTTTT. Protein sequence: CASSDNPIDGLNEKLFF.

V gene TRBV7-2 combines with J gene TRBJ1-2; a weak D match, TRBD1 (5 bases). V was clipped by 5 bases and J by 0 bases, with 13 bases between them. Germline assignment: CDR1 SGHTA and CDR2 FQGNSA. This CDR3 has 15 amino acids. The CDR3 protein is CASSLGVTSNYGYTF. CDR3 nucleotides: TGTGCCAGCAGCCTAGGGGTCACGTCTAACTATGGCTACACCTTC.

This clonotype was picked up a small number of times. This chain connects TRBV6-1 to TRBJ1-1; 8 bases agree with TRBD1. Trimming removed 4 bases from V and 3 bases from J; junction bases left unmatched: 4. The CDR3 runs to 14 residues. The V gene's germline CDR1 is MNHNS and CDR2 SASEGT. The CDR3 DNA is TGTGCCAGCAGTGGACAGGGGCCAGACACTGAAGCTTTCTTT. Translation: CASSGQGPDTEAFF.

V is TRBV2 and J is TRBJ1-5; D unresolved. Looked up from germline, CDR1 is SNHLY and CDR2 is FYNNEI. CDR3 length: 14 residues. The V end was cut by 2 bases, the J end by 6 bases, with 11 bases between. The CDR3 sequence: CASSENQGSQPQHF. CDR3 sequence (DNA): TGTGCCAGCAGTGAAAACCAAGGGTCTCAGCCCCAGCATTTT.

V is TRBV12-3 or TRBV12-4 and J is TRBJ1-2; D is perhaps TRBD1 (5 bases). Deletions cut 6 bases from V and 7 bases from J, with 15 bases between. The CDR3 spans 13 residues. This CDR3 is CASSPGGARGYTF. CDR3 bases: TGTGCCAGCAGCCCTGGCGGGGCGCGTGGCTACACCTTC.

This clonotype was counted many times. This chain joins TRBV12-3 or TRBV12-4 and TRBJ1-1, with D unclear. The V gene lost 6 bases and the J gene lost 1 base, with 9 bases spanning the gap. This CDR3 has 13 amino acids. This chain's CDR3 is CASSSKGNTEAFF. CDR3 bases: TGTGCCAGCAGCTCGAAAGGGAACACTGAAGCTTTCTTT.

This clonotype appeared a few times. The chain has TRBV7-8 and TRBJ2-7; D is ambiguous. The CDR3 has 13 residues. Looked up from germline, CDR1 is SGHVS and CDR2 is FQNEAQ. V lost 1 base and J 7 bases, leaving 11 bases between the germline ends. The CDR3 DNA sequence: TGTGCCAGCAGCTTAGATAATCGGCGAGAGCAGTACTTC. Amino acid sequence: CASSLDNRREQYF. Looking up the rest from reference TRBV7-8 and TRBJ2-7 gives the full variable domain: GAGVSQSPRYKVAKRGQDVALRCDPISGHVSLFWYQQALGQGPEFLTYFQNEAQLDKSGLPSDRFFAERPEGSVSTLKIQRTQQEDSAVYLCASSLDNRREQYFGPGTRLTVT.

The V call is TRBV4-2, the J call TRBJ1-1, with TRBD1 as a possible D gene (6 bases). With 0 bases removed from V and 7 bases from J, the gap between germline ends came to 15 bases. The CDR3 has 15 residues. Germline V CDR1 and CDR2: LGHNA, YNFKEQ. The CDR3 bases are TGTGCCAGCAGCCAAGATCCCGGGGGGCGGAATGAAGCTTTCTTT. Protein product: CASSQDPGGRNEAFF.

This clonotype was observed many times. The genes are TRBV20-1 and TRBJ2-7; TRBD2 agrees at 8 bases. This CDR3 region has 15 residues. Germline trimming cut 0 bases from V and 4 bases from J; bases unmatched to any gene: 8. The germline CDR1 and CDR2 sequences are DFQATT and SNEGSKA (reference sequence). CDR3 residues: CSARDPGGGGYEQYF. CDR3 coding DNA: TGCAGTGCTAGAGATCCGGGGGGGGGCGGATACGAGCAGTACTTC.

This clonotype has more than one count but fewer than ten. The chain carries TRBV2 and TRBJ2-1; D is uncertain. The germline gives CDR1 SNHLY, CDR2 FYNNEI. The CDR3 runs to 12 residues. V was clipped by 1 base and J by 10 bases, with 8 bases between them. CDR3 DNA: TGTGCCAGCAGTGAAGGACTGGTAGAGCAGTTCTTC. Its protein product is CASSEGLVEQFF.